Sequencing of this TCR beta chain was carried out in a study of response to subunit inactivated influenza vaccine. Findings and limits, study-wide: A suggestion made by the authors is that each seasonal influenza vaccination recruits few new T cells.

TCRdb recomputed calls from the RT-PCR reads with MiXCR, one row per CDR3 protein. The sample holds hundreds of thousands of distinct CDR3 sequences, roughly 13% seen once. CDR1 and CDR2 (germline): DFQATT, SNEGSKA (reference sequence). This CDR3 contains 18 residues. The V segment lost 6 bases and the J segment 0 bases; nucleotides outside the gene matches: 19. Concerning this clonotype itself: What it binds is not known.

V usage is TRBV20-1 and J usage is TRBJ2-7; 8 bases are shared with TRBD2. The origin of this receptor is a man aged 50 to 59 who received an inactivated influenza vaccine. The sequencing used PBMCs from blood, collected roughly 47 days after vaccination. CDR3 coding DNA: TGCAGTGCAAATACACCAGGAACGGGGGGGATAAGCTCCTACGAGCAGTACTTC. Translating it yields CSANTPGTGGISSYEQYF.